The clone carrying this T cell receptor beta chain showed up just a few times. Germline CDR1 SGHTA, CDR2 FQGTGA. The CDR3 totals 14 residues. Trimming cost V 6 bases and J 11 bases; bases outside gene matches: 10. These data originate in a study of blood T cell repertoires in COVID-19. Study-level background: Specimens from acute and convalescent COVID-19 originated in the United States, Italy and Spain. Nucleic acid was either cDNA or gDNA, and it came from T cells, B-cell-depleted T cells, or PBMCs.

As processed by the authors: How many nucleated cells were present was estimated from reference gene primer amplification. Data came from immunoSEQ multiplex PCR; TCRdb stores just in-frame clones and leaves some out. V and J calls and clone size are those listed in that table; D and trimming were worked out from the DNA. The sample lists 150,000 to 180,000 clones; about 80% were seen once. The sample consisted of peripheral blood. The source is a woman between 55 and 75 years old with acute or convalescent COVID-19. This rearrangement joins TRBV7-3 to TRBJ1-4; 9 positions agree with TRBD1. For the CDR3, the DNA is TGTGCCAGCAGTGAATCACCGGGACAGGGTAAACTGTTTTTT. Translation: CASSESPGQGKLFF.